Reported below is one TCR beta chain. The antigen is not known. CDR1 is SGHTA and CDR2 is FQGNSA in the germline V gene. This CDR3 has 15 amino acids. V shed 5 bases and J shed 7 bases, with 15 bases lying between them. This entry comes from a study of long-term antiretroviral therapy in people with HIV. Study summary: The earliest samples came about a decade before the 2015 immediate-ART recommendation. Study-wide results and limits: Clonotypes expanded prior to ART showed repertoire dominance at all sampled time points. Specimens of blood were obtained during 2004 to 2017, possibly under older ART regimens. HIV repertoires spanned narrower CDR3 length ranges than controls.

Survey-level resolution applied to immunoSEQ assay v3.0. Produced via immunoSEQ multiplex PCR; TCRdb's table is partial and in-frame only. The sample includes tens of thousands of clones, roughly four fifths of them seen just once. The chain is built from TRBV7-2 and TRBJ1-6; TRBD1 is a possible D gene (6 bases). This clonotype was obtained from a man aged 45-65 years with HIV. The source was unsorted PBMCs, collected 0.4 years after starting antiretroviral therapy. CDR3 sequence: CASSRDGTTNSPLHF. CDR3 sequence (DNA): TGTGCCAGCAGCCGTGACGGGACAACGAATTCACCCCTCCACTTT.